Each of the 28 T cell receptor beta chains below was sequenced from the same sample in a study of T-cell reconstitution after alpha-beta-depleted transplantation in children. Unique molecular identifiers tagged the TCRbeta library. Each CDR3 protein is one row after TCRdb ran MiXCR on the PCR reads. The data hold over 550,000 distinct CDR3 sequences, with roughly a tenth observed a single time. The sequenced sample was PBMCs from the stem cell graft donor, obtained from the stem cell graft. The origin of the receptors is a human donor who donated a stem cell graft to a child with acute myeloid leukemia.

The J gene is TRBJ2-2, the V gene TRBV7-3, with 12 bases fitting TRBD2. The germline CDR1 and CDR2 sequences are SGHTA and FQGTGA. Unmatched junction bases numbered 4, after V lost 3 bases and J lost 5 bases. The CDR3 has 16 amino acids. The CDR3 DNA follows: TGTGCCAGCAGCTTCCTAGCGGGAGGGAGTACCGGGGAGCTGTTTTTT. Its protein product is CASSFLAGGSTGELFF.

This clonotype has more than one count but fewer than ten. The V call is TRBV27, the J call TRBJ2-7; D is perhaps TRBD1 (6 bases). Trimming took 3 bases from V and 3 from J, leaving 15 bases between them. Germline assignment: CDR1 MNHEY and CDR2 SMNVEV (reference sequence). This CDR3 has 15 residues. CDR3 bases: TGTGCCAGCAGTTTGACAGGTTCCCCACTCTACGAGCAGTACTTC. It specifies CASSLTGSPLYEQYF.

The chain joins TRBV5-1 to TRBJ1-1, with TRBD1 matching over 9 bases. In germline, CDR1 is SGHRS, CDR2 YFSETQ. This CDR3 has 14 residues. J gave up 9 bases and V 0 bases, and 6 bases lay outside the gene matches. CDR3: CASSLDTGGSKAFF. DNA for the CDR3: TGCGCCAGCAGCTTGGATACAGGGGGCTCCAAAGCTTTCTTT. The variable domain in full, with the rest retrieved from reference TRBV5-1 and TRBJ1-1, is KAGVTQTPRYLIKTRGQQVTLSCSPISGHRSVSWYQQTPGQGLQFLFEYFSETQRNKGNFPGRFSGRQFSNSRSEMNVSTLELGDSALYLCASSLDTGGSKAFFGQGTRLTVV.

This clonotype has a handful of counts. The CDR3 protein is CATSRESASGDTQYF. The CDR3 nucleotides are TGTGCCACCAGCAGAGAGAGCGCCAGTGGAGATACGCAGTATTTT. The gene calls are TRBV15 and TRBJ2-3; no clear D gene. V shed 0 bases and J shed 5 bases, with 12 bases lying between them. Germline V gene lookup returns CDR1 LNHNV and CDR2 YYDKDF (reference sequence). The CDR3 length is 15 residues.

This chain connects TRBV24-1 to TRBJ2-7; 8 bases map to TRBD1. This CDR3 has 15 amino acids. CDR1 KGHDR and CDR2 SFDVKD come from the germline V gene. V trimming: 3 bases; J trimming: 4 bases; junction bases outside the gene matches: 7. The CDR3 sequence: CATSDPRQGAYEQYF. For the CDR3, the DNA is TGTGCCACCAGTGATCCGAGGCAGGGGGCATACGAGCAGTACTTC.

V and J are TRBV9 and TRBJ2-5; TRBD1 aligns across 8 bases. Trimming cost V 7 bases and J 3 bases; bases outside gene matches: 8. Germline CDR1 is SGDLS and CDR2 is YYNGEE. The CDR3 has 14 residues. The CDR3 DNA follows: TGTGCCAGCTCAGCGCAGGGGGCCAAAGAGACCCAGTACTTC. It specifies CASSAQGAKETQYF.

V is TRBV9 and J is TRBJ1-2; 8 nucleotides line up with TRBD1. V gave up 0 bases and J gave up 7 bases; unmatched junction bases: 14. CDR3 length: 17 residues. Germline V gene data show CDR1 as SGDLS and CDR2 as YYNGEE. The CDR3 loop reads CASSVDPYPQGAGGYTF. The CDR3 nucleotides read TGTGCCAGCAGCGTAGATCCATACCCCCAGGGGGCCGGTGGCTACACCTTC.

Many counts were recorded for this clonotype. The V gene is TRBV10-3, the J gene TRBJ2-7, with D tentatively TRBD1 (6 bases). The germline CDR1 and CDR2 sequences are ENHRY and SYGVKD. This CDR3 is 12 amino acids long. V lost 8 bases to trimming and J lost 2 bases, with 10 bases between them. CDR3 nucleotides: TGTGCCATCGAGGGGGAGACCTACGAGCAGTACTTC. It encodes CAIEGETYEQYF.

This clonotype came up a few times. The chain joins TRBV2 to TRBJ2-7, with D possibly TRBD1 on 6 matching bases. The V end was cut by 6 bases, the J end by 6 bases, with 15 bases between. There are 13 residues in the CDR3. CDR1 is SNHLY, CDR2 FYNNEI, per germline. In DNA form, the CDR3 reads TGTGCCAGCAGCCTCGACAGGCACTCCGAGCAGTACTTC. It codes for CASSLDRHSEQYF.

This clonotype appeared a few times. V is TRBV7-9 and J is TRBJ1-4; no definite D call. Trimming pared 4 bases from V and 1 base from J, leaving 10 bases between. Germline loops: CDR1 SEHNR, CDR2 FQNEAQ (reference sequence). This CDR3 has 15 residues. CDR3: CASSSWAVTNEKLFF. CDR3 bases: TGTGCCAGCAGCTCTTGGGCGGTAACTAATGAAAAACTGTTTTTT.

The V call is TRBV20-1, the J call TRBJ2-5; D unresolved. The CDR3 is made up of 12 amino acids. The V end was cut by 3 bases, the J end by 5 bases, with 10 bases between. Germline CDR1 reads DFQATT; CDR2 reads SNEGSKA (reference sequence). CDR3 in amino acids: CSASTTEETQYF. The CDR3 DNA is TGCAGTGCTAGCACTACCGAGGAGACCCAGTACTTC.

Only a few counts were recorded for this clonotype. The gene calls are TRBV29-1 and TRBJ1-2; possible D gene TRBD1, 6 bases. The CDR3 is made up of 12 amino acids. Trimming removed 3 bases at V and 8 bases at J, with 13 bases between. CDR1 and CDR2 (germline): SQVTM, ANQGSEA. The CDR3 nucleotides are TGCAGCGTTGAGGGAGGGGGTGGCGGCTACACCTTC. It translates to CSVEGGGGGYTF. Filled out from reference TRBV29-1 and TRBJ1-2, the complete variable domain reads SAVISQKPSRDICQRGTSLTIQCQVDSQVTMMFWYRQQPGQSLTLIATANQGSEATYESGFVIDKFPISRPNLTFSTLTVSNMSPEDSSIYLCSVEGGGGGYTFGSGTRLTVV.

The chain uses TRBV7-9 and TRBJ2-7, with 13 bases identical to TRBD2. Germline V gives CDR1 SEHNR, CDR2 FQNEAQ (reference sequence). The CDR3 loop spans 15 amino acids. V trimming: 5 bases; J trimming: 7 bases; junction bases outside the gene matches: 8. CDR3 amino acids: CASSPLAGGPKEQYF. The CDR3 nucleotides read TGTGCCAGCAGCCCACTAGCGGGAGGGCCTAAAGAGCAGTACTTC.

Many counts were recorded for this clonotype. The chain combines TRBV7-9 with TRBJ1-5; no clear D. The CDR3 covers 13 residues. CDR1 is SEHNR and CDR2 is FQNEAQ in the germline V gene (reference sequence). The V and J ends lost 6 bases and 3 bases respectively, with 9 bases between them. The CDR3 nucleotides read TGTGCCAGCAGTACGCAGGACAATCAGCCCCAGCATTTT. Its protein product is CASSTQDNQPQHF.

The sample holds a few counts of this clonotype. The chain combines TRBV10-3 with TRBJ2-1, with D perhaps matching TRBD1 or TRBD2 (5 bases each). V dropped 3 bases and J dropped 1 base, with 13 bases sitting between them. This CDR3 has 16 residues. Germline V gene lookup returns CDR1 ENHRY and CDR2 SYGVKD. This CDR3 reads CAISEPGRASYNEQFF. CDR3 coding DNA: TGTGCCATCAGTGAACCGGGACGGGCGTCCTACAATGAGCAGTTCTTC.

The gene calls are TRBV4-1 and TRBJ2-1; 7 bases agree with TRBD2. The junction had 7 bases not matched to a gene; V was cut back by 4 bases and J by 10 bases. Germline values: CDR1 MGHRA, CDR2 YSYEKL. This CDR3 spans 13 amino acids. The CDR3 reads CASSPFPAGEQFF. In DNA, the CDR3 is TGCGCCAGCAGCCCATTTCCAGCGGGGGAGCAGTTCTTC.

This clonotype was found many times. This sequence joins TRBV7-3 and TRBJ2-1; no reliable D call. Per germline, CDR1 SGHTA and CDR2 FQGTGA. Trimming removed 4 bases at V and 5 bases at J, with 18 bases between. The CDR3 has 16 residues. CDR3 DNA: TGTGCCAGCAGCTCACTACAACCCCACCAGAACAATGAGCAGTTCTTC. Translation gives CASSSLQPHQNNEQFF.

V is TRBV15 and J is TRBJ2-5; D tentatively fits TRBD1 or TRBD2 (6 bases each). The CDR3 totals 17 residues. V gave up 1 base and J gave up 6 bases, with 21 bases separating them. Germline CDR1 LNHNV, CDR2 YYDKDF (reference sequence). The DNA of the CDR3 is TGTGCCACCAGCAGAGGAGGGGGGTCGGAGTTGTCGAAGACCCAGTACTTC. Amino acids: CATSRGGGSELSKTQYF.

This clonotype was seen many times. V is TRBV12-3 or TRBV12-4 and J is TRBJ1-3, with D possibly TRBD1 on 5 matching bases. Trimming removed 4 bases at V and 4 bases at J, with 14 bases between. The CDR3 consists of 15 residues. The CDR3 nucleotides read TGTGCCAGCAGTTCTTCTCGGGACGGAGGAAACACCATATATTTT. Its protein product is CASSSSRDGGNTIYF.

On this clonotype: One junction end disagrees with the germline gene, perhaps due to a read error. The chain is built from TRBV10-3 and TRBJ1-5; TRBD1 is a possible D gene (6 bases). Looked up from germline, CDR1 is ENHRY and CDR2 is SYGVKD. This CDR3 contains 16 residues. The CDR3 spells CASSDGTLESNQPQHF. CDR3 nucleotide sequence: TGTGCCAGCAGTGACGGGACACTCGAAAGCAATCAGCCCCAGCATTTT.

This clonotype was counted many times. V and J are TRBV6-2 or TRBV6-3 and TRBJ2-7, with D maybe TRBD2 (5 bases). The V and J ends lost 4 bases and 2 bases respectively, with 6 bases between them. Germline CDR1 MNHEY, CDR2 SVGEGT. This CDR3 is 12 amino acids long. The DNA of the CDR3 is TGTGCCAGCAGTTGGACTGCCTACGAGCAGTACTTC. This sequence encodes CASSWTAYEQYF.

The CDR3 is CSAPRGDQWYEQYF. CDR3 nucleotide sequence: TGCAGTGCTCCCAGGGGGGACCAGTGGTACGAGCAGTACTTC. The rearrangement links TRBV20-1 to TRBJ2-7; TRBD1 is a possible D gene (7 bases). Trimming stripped 5 bases from V and 4 bases from J, with 18 bases between. Germline V gene lookup returns CDR1 DFQATT and CDR2 SNEGSKA (reference sequence). The CDR3 loop spans 14 amino acids.

In its sample, this clonotype was seen many times. The chain links TRBV12-3 or TRBV12-4 to TRBJ2-7, with TRBD2 matching over 8 bases. J was trimmed by 4 bases and V by 8 bases; bases with no gene match: 16. The CDR3 spans 16 residues. Written as DNA, the CDR3 is TGTGCCAGCGGCGGGGGGCTGGCGGGAGGAAGGTACGAGCAGTACTTC. It translates to CASGGGLAGGRYEQYF.

This clonotype was counted many times. V is TRBV3-1 and J is TRBJ1-5, with unresolved D. The CDR3 totals 15 residues. V lost 1 base, J lost 0 bases, and 7 bases lay in between. CDR1 and CDR2 from the germline V gene are LGHDT and YNNKEL (reference sequence). The CDR3 loop is CASSQGLYSNQPQHF. Written as DNA, the CDR3 is TGTGCCAGCAGCCAAGGTCTTTATAGCAATCAGCCCCAGCATTTT.

The gene calls are TRBV27 and TRBJ2-1; TRBD2 might be the D (5 bases). This CDR3 comprises 14 residues. Germline V gene sequence: CDR1 MNHEY, CDR2 SMNVEV (reference sequence). Trimming left V 6 bases short and J 2 bases short, with 11 bases between. DNA of the CDR3: TGTGCCAGCAGACGTGGGAGTCCCTACAATGAGCAGTTCTTC. Its translation is CASRRGSPYNEQFF.

The CDR3 coding sequence is TGCAGTGCTACAGGTTCCAATGAGCAGTTCTTC. It translates to CSATGSNEQFF. The chain combines TRBV20-1 with TRBJ2-1; D uncertain. The CDR3 is 11 residues long. Germline CDR1 DFQATT, CDR2 SNEGSKA (reference sequence). V shed 4 bases and J shed 6 bases, with 7 bases lying between them.

As to this clonotype: Sequence at one end of the junction differs from germline and may be a read error. This chain joins TRBV6-5 and TRBJ1-1; D is undetermined. CDR3 length equals 14 residues. Germline V gives CDR1 MNHEY, CDR2 SVGAGI. The CDR3 sequence: CVSSYSPGNTEAFF. The DNA of the CDR3 is TGTGTCAGCAGTTACTCTCCAGGGAACACTGAAGCTTTCTTT.

This clonotype was picked up a small number of times. V usage is TRBV20-1 and J usage is TRBJ1-5; D gene uncertain. V shed 5 bases and J shed 0 bases, with 17 bases lying between them. CDR1 is DFQATT and CDR2 is SNEGSKA in the germline V gene (reference sequence). The CDR3 totals 16 residues. CDR3 in DNA: TGCAGTGCTCGAGGGCAGGCCGTTAATAGCAATCAGCCCCAGCATTTT. This sequence encodes CSARGQAVNSNQPQHF.